A selection of T cell receptor beta chains follows, all from one sample in a study of OX40 agonist ivuxolimab in advanced cancers. This table comes from immunoSEQ multiplex PCR, and its TCRdb copy is limited to in-frame clones, with some not included. Here the sample spans over 25,000 clones, 74% being singletons. Here the sequenced sample was CD4+ or CD8+ T cells sorted from blood, taken in a trial of the OX40 agonist ivuxolimab. The origin of the receptors is an adult with an advanced solid tumor such as melanoma, head and neck, liver or kidney cancer. CDR3s include the opening cysteine and the closing phenylalanine or tryptophan. D genes are given only for firm matches. Some rows have no size entry. The others give once, few or many, or a class for an expanded clone.

CDR3	DNA	V	size	D	J
CASSFRDSGGYTF	TGTGCCAGCAGTTTCCGGGACAGCGGCGGCTACACCTTC	TRBV27	-	TRBD1	TRBJ1-2
CASSYSYNEQFF	TGTGCCAGCAGTTATTCCTACAATGAGCAGTTCTTC	TRBV6-6	-	-	TRBJ2-1
CASSYAHEAFF	TGTGCCAGCAGTTACGCGCATGAAGCTTTCTTT	TRBV6-5	few	-	TRBJ1-1
CASSGQGAGNEKLFF	TGTGCCAGCAGTGGACAGGGGGCCGGTAATGAAAAACTGTTTTTT	TRBV6-1	-	TRBD1	TRBJ1-4
CASRALWERSQPQHF	TGTGCCAGCAGGGCCTTATGGGAAAGGAGTCAGCCCCAGCATTTT	TRBV2	-	-	TRBJ1-5
CASRNPDRELAFF	TGTGCCAGCAGGAACCCGGACAGGGAATTAGCTTTCTTT	TRBV5-4	once	TRBD1	TRBJ1-1
CASSPRRGAGETQYF	TGTGCCAGCAGCCCCAGACGGGGGGCCGGAGAGACCCAGTACTTC	TRBV7-7	-	-	TRBJ2-5
CASSPGGQGNYGYTF	TGTGCCAGCAGCCCAGGGGGACAGGGTAACTATGGCTACACCTTC	TRBV7-6	few	TRBD1	TRBJ1-2
CASSSYEQYF	TGTGCCAGCAGCTCCTACGAGCAGTACTTC	TRBV7-9	few	-	TRBJ2-7
CASSGNGYTF	TGTGCCAGCAGTGGGAATGGCTACACCTTC	TRBV6-6	-	-	TRBJ1-2
CASSEPGQGALKGYTF	TGTGCCAGCAGCGAACCGGGACAGGGGGCGTTGAAGGGCTACACCTTC	TRBV11-1	once	TRBD1	TRBJ1-2
CASSSDSTVSPLHF	TGTGCCAGCAGCTCGGACAGTACCGTTTCACCCCTCCACTTT	TRBV11-2	few	-	TRBJ1-6
CASSISTIGAYNEQFF	TGTGCCAGTAGTATATCGACTATCGGGGCCTACAATGAGCAGTTCTTC	TRBV19	few	-	TRBJ2-1
CASGQRAMNTEAFF	TGTGCCAGCGGACAGAGGGCCATGAACACTGAAGCTTTCTTT	TRBV19	-	-	TRBJ1-1
CASSLASNQPQHF	TGTGCCAGCAGCTTAGCGAGCAATCAGCCCCAGCATTTT	TRBV7-6	-	-	TRBJ1-5
CASSIEPGQETQYF	TGTGCCAGCAGCATCGAACCGGGCCAAGAGACCCAGTACTTC	TRBV4-2	few	-	TRBJ2-5
CAWRKKQGINEKLFF	TGTGCCTGGAGAAAAAAACAGGGGATTAATGAAAAACTGTTTTTT	TRBV30	few	TRBD1	TRBJ1-4
CASSPRQGASPAGELFF	TGTGCCAGCAGCCCAAGGCAGGGGGCGTCCCCCGCTGGGGAACTGTTTTTT	TRBV11-3	once	TRBD1	TRBJ1-4
CASSLTGLANEQYF	TGCGCCAGCAGCTTGACGGGACTAGCCAACGAGCAGTACTTC	TRBV5-1	few	TRBD2	TRBJ2-7
CSAGRVYEQYF	TGCAGTGCCGGAAGGGTCTACGAGCAGTACTTC	TRBV20-1	once	-	TRBJ2-7
CASSPPAGTGEQYF	TGTGCCAGCTCACCACCCGCAGGGACCGGGGAGCAGTACTTC	TRBV18	-	-	TRBJ2-7
CATLYPGANTEAFF	TGTGCCACCCTTTATCCAGGGGCGAATACTGAAGCTTTCTTT	TRBV6-5	-	-	TRBJ1-1
CASSSTGGPSQPQHF	TGTGCCAGCAGTTCGACAGGGGGCCCTAGTCAGCCCCAGCATTTT	TRBV27	-	TRBD1	TRBJ1-5
CASSLSNRGLQPQHF	TGTGCCAGCAGCTTATCCAACAGGGGGCTTCAGCCCCAGCATTTT	TRBV5-8	-	TRBD1	TRBJ1-5
CSVEEGQGATEAFF	TGCAGCGTTGAAGAAGGCCAGGGGGCCACTGAAGCTTTCTTT	TRBV29-1	-	TRBD1	TRBJ1-1
CATLGPYEQYF	TGTGCCACCTTGGGCCCCTACGAGCAGTACTTC	TRBV28	few	-	TRBJ2-7
CASSLGVGQGHEQYF	TGTGCCAGCAGCTTGGGGGTCGGCCAGGGCCACGAGCAGTACTTC	TRBV5-4	-	-	TRBJ2-7
CASSPGTASYEQYF	TGTGCCAGCAGCCCCGGGACAGCATCCTACGAGCAGTACTTC	TRBV11-3	-	TRBD1	TRBJ2-7
CASSIDRYGYTQYF	TGTGCCAGTAGTATAGATCGGTACGGGTATACGCAGTATTTT	TRBV19	-	-	TRBJ2-3
CASSRAGIGFNSPLHF	TGTGCCAGCAGTAGGGCGGGAATCGGGTTTAATTCACCCCTCCACTTT	TRBV27	-	-	TRBJ1-6
CASRTVYNEQFF	TGTGCCAGCAGAACAGTTTACAATGAGCAGTTCTTC	TRBV2	-	-	TRBJ2-1
CAISNTGSGNTEAFF	TGTGCCATCAGTAACACCGGGTCGGGGAACACTGAAGCTTTCTTT	TRBV10-3	-	-	TRBJ1-1
CASTQGVNTEAFF	TGTGCCAGCACCCAGGGGGTGAACACTGAAGCTTTCTTT	TRBV6-6	-	TRBD1	TRBJ1-1
CASSAAYSYGYTF	TGTGCCAGCAGTGCGGCTTACAGCTATGGCTACACCTTC	TRBV25-1	few	-	TRBJ1-2
CASTYPLQEAFF	TGTGCCAGCACCTACCCCTTACAGGAAGCTTTCTTT	TRBV6-6	-	-	TRBJ1-1
CASSLDTYEQYF	TGTGCCAGCAGCTTAGACACCTACGAGCAGTACTTC	TRBV11-2	once	-	TRBJ2-7
CASSQLRGSTDTQYF	TGTGCCAGCAGCCAACTGCGGGGGTCCACAGATACGCAGTATTTT	TRBV4-2	few	TRBD2	TRBJ2-3
CASSLQGNGNTEAFF	TGCGCCAGCAGCTTACAGGGAAATGGGAACACTGAAGCTTTCTTT	TRBV5-1	-	-	TRBJ1-1
CASSLEGLGQPQHF	TGTGCCAGCAGTTTAGAAGGGTTGGGTCAGCCCCAGCATTTT	TRBV27	-	-	TRBJ1-5
CSVDGDADTQYF	TGCAGCGTTGACGGGGATGCAGATACGCAGTATTTT	TRBV29-1	-	-	TRBJ2-3
CAISDGTVQETQYF	TGTGCCATCAGCGACGGGACAGTCCAAGAGACCCAGTACTTC	TRBV10-3	-	TRBD1	TRBJ2-5
CATAKIPGQTTEAFF	TGCGCCACCGCCAAAATTCCGGGACAGACGACGGAAGCTTTCTTT	TRBV5-1	-	TRBD1	TRBJ1-1
CASSPTGGTQPQHF	TGCGCCAGCAGCCCTACGGGGGGCACGCAGCCCCAGCATTTT	TRBV4-1	few	-	TRBJ1-5
CASSHPSGLAPDTQYF	TGTGCCAGCAGCCACCCCTCGGGACTAGCGCCAGATACGCAGTATTTT	TRBV14	-	TRBD2	TRBJ2-3
CASSGGLAVNTGELFF	TGTGCCAGCAGCGGAGGACTAGCGGTGAACACCGGGGAGCTGTTTTTT	TRBV5-4	-	TRBD2	TRBJ2-2
CASSPRGTDTQYF	TGTGCCAGCAGCCCTCGGGGCACAGATACGCAGTATTTT	TRBV7-2	-	-	TRBJ2-3
CASSQVVWDEQFF	TGCGCCAGCAGCCAAGTTGTTTGGGATGAGCAGTTCTTC	TRBV4-1	-	-	TRBJ2-1
CASSHIPGHRETQYF	TGTGCCAGCAGCCACATCCCGGGACACCGAGAGACCCAGTACTTC	TRBV14	-	-	TRBJ2-5
CASSRTGSNYGYTF	TGTGCCAGCAGCCGGACAGGGTCTAACTATGGCTACACCTTC	TRBV27	-	TRBD1	TRBJ1-2
CAWSGGAYGYTF	TGTGCCTGGAGTGGGGGGGCCTATGGCTACACCTTC	TRBV30	-	-	TRBJ1-2
CASSGGGTEAFF	TGTGCCAGCAGTGGAGGGGGCACTGAAGCTTTCTTT	TRBV2	-	-	TRBJ1-1
CASSPDQGRAEAFF	TGTGCCAGCAGCCCCGATCAGGGACGGGCTGAAGCTTTCTTT	TRBV5-4	-	-	TRBJ1-1
CASGLEKNQPQHF	TGTGCTAGTGGTTTGGAAAAAAATCAGCCCCAGCATTTT	TRBV12-5	-	-	TRBJ1-5
CTSSQDRDCNEQFF	TGCACCAGCAGCCAAGATCGGGACTGCAATGAGCAGTTCTTC	TRBV1	-	-	TRBJ2-1
CAWRGLAGRTDTQYF	TGTGCCTGGAGGGGACTAGCGGGGCGCACAGATACGCAGTATTTT	TRBV30	many	TRBD2	TRBJ2-3
CASSLVRTGANYGYTF	TGTGCCAGCAGCTTAGTGAGGACAGGGGCTAACTATGGCTACACCTTC	TRBV7-2	-	TRBD1	TRBJ1-2
CAWNGLTSGNTIYF	TGTGCCTGGAATGGTCTCACCTCTGGAAACACCATATATTTT	TRBV30	-	-	TRBJ1-3
CASSRPVTGDYGYTF	TGTGCCAGCAGCCGCCCGGTCACAGGGGACTATGGCTACACCTTC	TRBV6-5	once	TRBD1	TRBJ1-2
CSVVQGGSYEQYF	TGCAGCGTTGTCCAGGGGGGCTCCTACGAGCAGTACTTC	TRBV29-1	-	-	TRBJ2-7